One sample yielded the 25 T cell receptor beta chains listed below, sequenced in a study of early T cells in non-severe SARS-CoV-2 infection. TCRdb processed the 5' RACE reads anew with MiXCR; each CDR3 protein has one entry. Of fewer than 65,000 distinct CDR3 sequences listed, roughly a tenth are singletons. Sequencing used whole blood. These receptors were taken from an adult who was a healthcare worker with PCR-confirmed SARS-CoV-2 infection or an uninfected control (not recorded which).

The chain links TRBV21-1 to TRBJ1-1; the table's D call TRBD1 went unverified against the DNA. TRBV21-1 is termed a pseudogene. This CDR3 spans 14 amino acids. This chain's CDR3 is CASSAAGVGTEAFF. Written as DNA, the CDR3 is TGTGCCAGCAGCGCGGCAGGGGTAGGCACTGAAGCTTTCTTT.

This clonotype has at least ten counts. Here the CDR3 reads CASSWGLPGNTIYF. The CDR3 bases are TGTGCCAGCAGCTGGGGACTCCCAGGAAACACCATATATTTT. The chain has TRBV7-3 and TRBJ1-3; a possible D gene is TRBD1 (5 bases). V lost 4 bases and J lost 4, with 11 bases in between. There are 14 residues in the CDR3. Germline CDR1 and CDR2: SGHTA and FQGTGA.

This clonotype was seen many times. The rearrangement joins TRBV9 to TRBJ1-5; D might be TRBD1 (6 bases). Germline V gene lookup returns CDR1 SGDLS and CDR2 YYNGEE. The CDR3 is made up of 15 amino acids. The V gene lost 1 base and the J gene lost 4 bases, with 12 bases spanning the gap. CDR3 residues: CASSVSAGANQPQHF. CDR3 DNA: TGTGCCAGCAGCGTATCGGCGGGGGCAAATCAGCCCCAGCATTTT.

The chain recombines TRBV12-3 or TRBV12-4 with TRBJ2-1, with a tentative D call TRBD2 (5 bases). The CDR3 consists of 15 residues. With 2 bases removed from V and 6 bases from J, the gap between germline ends came to 14 bases. The CDR3 coding sequence is TGTGCCAGCAGTTTAATACTAGGAGGTCTCAATGAGCAGTTCTTC. This gives the protein CASSLILGGLNEQFF.

The table lists this clonotype with a few counts. The chain employs TRBV10-1 and TRBJ1-1; weak D call: TRBD1 (5 bases). CDR1 is WNHNN and CDR2 is SYGVQD in the germline V gene (reference sequence). This CDR3 has 13 amino acids. Trimming cost V 0 bases and J 11 bases, with 13 bases left between them. The chain's CDR3 is CASSESGREHAFF. In DNA, the CDR3 is TGCGCCAGCAGTGAGTCGGGCAGGGAGCATGCTTTCTTT.

The chain is built from TRBV25-1 and TRBJ1-1; 11 bases map to TRBD1. The CDR3 is made up of 16 amino acids. Germline loops: CDR1 MGHDK, CDR2 SYGVNS. V shed 1 base, J shed 4 bases, and the junction held 5 bases outside the gene matches. This chain's CDR3 is CASSEWGTGGSTEAFF. CDR3 coding DNA: TGTGCCAGCAGTGAATGGGGGACAGGGGGGAGCACTGAAGCTTTCTTT.

This clonotype was picked up a small number of times. The chain links TRBV6-6 to TRBJ2-3; no clear D gene. In germline, CDR1 is MNHNY, CDR2 SVGAGI (reference sequence). V gave up 7 bases and J gave up 1 base, with 9 bases separating them. This CDR3 is 13 amino acids long. The CDR3 bases are TGTGCCAGCAATGGGGTCCGCACAGATACGCAGTATTTT. Protein sequence: CASNGVRTDTQYF.

The chain links TRBV13 to TRBJ2-3; possible D gene TRBD1, 6 bases. The germline V gene has CDR1 PRHDT and CDR2 FYEKMQ (reference sequence). V lost 5 bases and J 5 bases, leaving 11 bases between the germline ends. The CDR3 length is 13 residues. The DNA for the CDR3 is TGTGCCAGCAGCCCCCCCAGGGGAGATACGCAGTATTTT. Amino acid sequence: CASSPPRGDTQYF.

This clonotype has a count of ten or more. This chain links TRBV5-4 with TRBJ2-3; D perhaps matches TRBD1 (7 bases). The CDR3 length is 14 residues. The V end was cut by 9 bases, the J end by 3 bases, with 17 bases between. Germline assignment: CDR1 SGHNT and CDR2 YYREEE (reference sequence). CDR3 residues: CATAPGGRTDTQYF. Written as DNA, the CDR3 is TGTGCCACCGCGCCAGGGGGGAGAACAGATACGCAGTATTTT.

This clonotype was detected ten times or more. The rearrangement links TRBV12-3 or TRBV12-4 to TRBJ1-6, with D tentatively TRBD1 (5 bases). The CDR3 spans 13 residues. V lost 10 bases to trimming and J lost 6 bases, with 13 bases between them. This CDR3 is CATQGSRNSPLHF. The CDR3 DNA reads TGTGCCACCCAGGGTTCTCGTAATTCACCCCTCCACTTT.

V and J are TRBV12-3 or TRBV12-4 and TRBJ1-2, with 9 bases aligning to TRBD1. Unmatched junction bases numbered 4, after V lost 3 bases and J lost 14 bases. The CDR3 spans 11 residues. CDR3 protein: CASSLGQGETF. CDR3 DNA: TGTGCCAGCAGTTTGGGACAGGGAGAAACCTTC.

This clonotype was recorded at least ten times. The chain recombines TRBV21-1 with TRBJ2-5; TRBD2, the table's D call, lacks a check against the DNA. TRBV21-1 is described as a pseudogene. The length of the CDR3 is 18 residues. The CDR3 nucleotides are TGTGCCAGCAGCAAAGAAGGGGGTACTCGGACTAGGAGTGAGACCCAGTACTTC. Its translation: CASSKEGGTRTRSETQYF.

This clonotype was picked up many times. V is TRBV6-9 and J is TRBJ1-5; TRBD1 matches at 7 bases. Trimming took 4 bases from V and 0 from J; bases not matched to a gene: 9. This CDR3 contains 17 residues. Germline V CDR1 and CDR2: MNHGY, SVAAGI. The DNA for the CDR3 is TGTGCCAGCAGTTCTGGGGGACAGTCGTATAGCAATCAGCCCCAGCATTTT. It translates to CASSSGGQSYSNQPQHF.

This chain links TRBV20-1 with TRBJ2-5, with 7 bases aligning to TRBD1. The germline CDR1 and CDR2 sequences are DFQATT and SNEGSKA (reference sequence). With 0 bases clipped from V and 1 base from J, the junction kept 2 bases outside the gene matches. This CDR3 has 14 amino acids. The CDR3 reads CSAREGTVQETQYF. The CDR3 coding sequence is TGCAGTGCTAGAGAGGGGACAGTCCAAGAGACCCAGTACTTC.

This rearrangement joins TRBV29-1 to TRBJ2-1, with 9 nucleotides matching TRBD2. CDR1 and CDR2 (germline): SQVTM, ANQGSEA. CDR3 length equals 14 residues. The trim removed 2 bases at V and 6 bases at J, leaving 5 bases unmatched. CDR3 sequence reads: CSVEWRGGGNEQFF. CDR3 sequence (DNA): TGCAGCGTTGAATGGCGGGGGGGCGGCAATGAGCAGTTCTTC.

This clonotype was seen a handful of times. The chain carries TRBV18 and TRBJ1-2; 7 bases align to TRBD1. After removal of 2 bases from V and 4 bases from J, the junction contained 4 bases not matched to a gene. Looked up from germline, CDR1 is KGHSH and CDR2 is LQKENI. CDR3 length: 14 amino acids. DNA for the CDR3: TGTGCCAGCTCACCATCGGACAGGCTCTATGGCTACACCTTC. As protein: CASSPSDRLYGYTF.

This clonotype turned up a few times. The V gene is TRBV5-1, the J gene TRBJ2-6, with 9 bases lining up with TRBD2. Germline values: CDR1 SGHRS, CDR2 YFSETQ. CDR3 size: 21 residues. The V gene end was trimmed by 6 bases and the J gene end by 0 bases; junction bases not matched to a gene: 19. CDR3 sequence (DNA): TGCGCCAGCACCTCCCCGACAGGTACCTTAGCGGGGGACTCTGGGGCCAACGTCCTGACTTTC. Its protein product is CASTSPTGTLAGDSGANVLTF.

V is TRBV6-1 and J is TRBJ2-1; no definite D call. This CDR3 contains 11 residues. Trimming left V 5 bases short and J 7 bases short, with 6 bases between. In germline, CDR1 is MNHNS, CDR2 SASEGT. The CDR3 sequence is CASSLRNEQFF. As DNA, the CDR3 is TGTGCCAGCAGTCTACGTAATGAGCAGTTCTTC.

The V and J genes are TRBV5-1 and TRBJ1-6; TRBD1 might be the D (5 bases). The CDR3 extends over 14 amino acids. The germline V gene has CDR1 SGHRS and CDR2 YFSETQ. V was shortened by 1 base and J by 10 bases, with 12 bases between the two germline ends. This chain's CDR3 is CASSLRGNESPLHF. The CDR3, as DNA: TGCGCCAGCAGCTTGCGGGGGAATGAATCACCCCTCCACTTT.

Many counts were recorded for this clonotype. The chain recombines TRBV2 with TRBJ2-7, with unresolved D. Per germline, CDR1 SNHLY and CDR2 FYNNEI. The CDR3 length is 11 residues. Trimming took 4 bases from V and 4 from J, leaving 5 bases between them. CDR3 nucleotide sequence: TGTGCCAGCAGTGTAGAATACGAGCAGTACGTC. Protein sequence: CASSVEYEQYV.

The rearrangement links TRBV2 to TRBJ2-1; 8 nucleotides align to TRBD2. The germline gives CDR1 SNHLY, CDR2 FYNNEI. The CDR3 spans 15 residues. V lost 5 bases and J lost 5; bases outside the gene matches: 8. The CDR3 region has the DNA TGTGCCAGCAGTAGTCAAGCGGGGGCGAACAATGAGCAGTTCTTC. Its protein product is CASSSQAGANNEQFF.

This clonotype came up many times. The CDR3: CASSLEGPWTGELFF. DNA for the CDR3: TGCGCCAGCAGCTTGGAGGGACCTTGGACCGGGGAGCTGTTTTTT. This chain joins TRBV5-1 and TRBJ2-2, with D perhaps being TRBD1 or TRBD2 (5 bases each). The CDR3 has 15 residues. Germline CDR1 is SGHRS and CDR2 is YFSETQ. V lost 0 bases to trimming and J lost 5 bases, with 11 bases between them.

This clonotype was found once. This rearrangement joins TRBV10-1 to TRBJ2-1; 10 bases align to TRBD1. V trimming: 5 bases; J trimming: 7 bases; junction bases outside the gene matches: 11. The CDR3 is 16 residues long. The germline CDR1 and CDR2 sequences are WNHNN and SYGVQD (reference sequence). The chain's CDR3 is CASSQAPGQGWNEQFF. The CDR3 region has the DNA TGCGCCAGCAGTCAAGCACCGGGACAGGGGTGGAATGAGCAGTTCTTC.

This clonotype appeared a few times. The chain has TRBV11-2 and TRBJ2-7, with TRBD1 matching 8 bases. CDR1 SGHAT and CDR2 FQNNGV come from the germline V gene. The V gene end was trimmed by 5 bases and the J gene end by 2 bases; junction bases not matched to a gene: 8. The length of the CDR3 is 15 residues. For the CDR3, the DNA is TGTGCCAGCAGCCCAAAGGCAGGGGGCCCCTACGAGCAGTACGTC. It codes for CASSPKAGGPYEQYV.

The CDR3 loop reads CASSDTGGSNTEAFF. The CDR3 DNA sequence: TGCGCCAGCAGCGACACAGGGGGCTCGAACACTGAAGCTTTCTTT. The chain joins TRBV10-1 to TRBJ1-1; 9 bases align to TRBD1. From germline, CDR1 is WNHNN and CDR2 SYGVQD (reference sequence). After removal of 6 bases from V and 1 base from J, the junction contained 6 bases not matched to a gene. The CDR3 contains 15 residues.